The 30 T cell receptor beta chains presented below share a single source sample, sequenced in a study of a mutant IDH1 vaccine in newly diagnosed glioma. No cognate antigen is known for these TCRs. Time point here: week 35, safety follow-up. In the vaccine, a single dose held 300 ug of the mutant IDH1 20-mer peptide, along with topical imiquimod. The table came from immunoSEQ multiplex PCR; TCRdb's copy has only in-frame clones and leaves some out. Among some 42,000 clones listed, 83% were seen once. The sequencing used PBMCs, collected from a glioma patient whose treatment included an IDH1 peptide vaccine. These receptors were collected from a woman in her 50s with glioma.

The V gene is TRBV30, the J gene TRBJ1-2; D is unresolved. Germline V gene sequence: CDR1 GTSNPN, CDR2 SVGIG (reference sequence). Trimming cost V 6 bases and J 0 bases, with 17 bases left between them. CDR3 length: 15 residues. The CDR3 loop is CACQRLINANYGYTF. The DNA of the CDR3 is TGTGCCTGCCAGAGATTGATAAATGCTAACTATGGCTACACCTTC.

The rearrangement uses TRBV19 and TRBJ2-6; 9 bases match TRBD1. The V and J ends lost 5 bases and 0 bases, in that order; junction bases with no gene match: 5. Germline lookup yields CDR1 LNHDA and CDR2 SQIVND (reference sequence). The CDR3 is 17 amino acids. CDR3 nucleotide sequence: TGTGCCAGTAGTGCGGGACAGGGTAGCTCTGGGGCCAACGTCCTGACTTTC. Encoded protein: CASSAGQGSSGANVLTF.

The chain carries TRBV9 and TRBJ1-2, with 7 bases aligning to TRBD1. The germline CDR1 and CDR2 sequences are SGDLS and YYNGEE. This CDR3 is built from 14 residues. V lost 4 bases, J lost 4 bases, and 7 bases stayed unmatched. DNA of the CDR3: TGTGCCAGCAGCCCTAGACAGGGACGCTATGGCTACACCTTC. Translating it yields CASSPRQGRYGYTF.

CDR3 coding DNA: TGCGCCAGCAGCAGTAGACAGGGTAGCTCTGGAAACACCATATATTTT. Translating gives CASSSRQGSSGNTIYF. This chain uses TRBV5-1 with TRBJ1-3; TRBD1 matches 7 bases. After removal of 4 bases from V and 0 bases from J, the junction contained 7 bases not matched to a gene. CDR1 SGHRS and CDR2 YFSETQ come from the germline V gene. The CDR3 contains 16 residues.

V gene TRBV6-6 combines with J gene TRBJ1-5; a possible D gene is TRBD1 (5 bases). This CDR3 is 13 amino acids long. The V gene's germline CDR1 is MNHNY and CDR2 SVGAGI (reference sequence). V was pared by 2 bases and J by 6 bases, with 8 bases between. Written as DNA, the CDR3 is TGTGCCAGCAGTTACGAGGGACCTCAGCCCCAGCATTTT. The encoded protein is CASSYEGPQPQHF.

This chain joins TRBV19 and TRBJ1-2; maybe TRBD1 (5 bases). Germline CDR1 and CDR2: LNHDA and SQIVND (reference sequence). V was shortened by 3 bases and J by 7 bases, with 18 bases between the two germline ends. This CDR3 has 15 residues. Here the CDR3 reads CASSITRVALGGYTF. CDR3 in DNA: TGTGCCAGTAGTATTACCAGGGTTGCGTTGGGTGGCTACACCTTC.

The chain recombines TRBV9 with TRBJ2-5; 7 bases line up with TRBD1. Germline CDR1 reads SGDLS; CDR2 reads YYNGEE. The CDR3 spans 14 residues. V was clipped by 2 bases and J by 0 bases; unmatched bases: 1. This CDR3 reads CASSVGTDQETQYF. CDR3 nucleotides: TGTGCCAGCAGCGTGGGGACAGACCAAGAGACCCAGTACTTC.

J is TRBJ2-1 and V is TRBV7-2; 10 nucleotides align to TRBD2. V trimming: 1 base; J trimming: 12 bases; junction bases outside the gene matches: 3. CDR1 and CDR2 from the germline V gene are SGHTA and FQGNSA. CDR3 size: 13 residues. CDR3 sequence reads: CASSLEASGGQFF. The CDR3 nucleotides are TGTGCCAGCAGCTTAGAGGCTAGCGGGGGGCAGTTCTTC.

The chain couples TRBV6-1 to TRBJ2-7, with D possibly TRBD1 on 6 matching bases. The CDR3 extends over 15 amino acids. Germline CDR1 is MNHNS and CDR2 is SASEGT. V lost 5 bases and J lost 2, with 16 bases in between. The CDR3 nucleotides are TGTGCCAGCAGTAGGACAGCCCCCACGACCTACGAGCAGTACTTC. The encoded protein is CASSRTAPTTYEQYF.

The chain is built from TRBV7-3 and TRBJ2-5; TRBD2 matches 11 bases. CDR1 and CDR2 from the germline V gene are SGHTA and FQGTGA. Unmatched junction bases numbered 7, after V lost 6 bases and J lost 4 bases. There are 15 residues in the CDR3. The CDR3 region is CASSLSSGGGETQYF. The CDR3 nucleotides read TGTGCCAGCAGTTTGAGTAGCGGGGGGGGAGAGACCCAGTACTTC.

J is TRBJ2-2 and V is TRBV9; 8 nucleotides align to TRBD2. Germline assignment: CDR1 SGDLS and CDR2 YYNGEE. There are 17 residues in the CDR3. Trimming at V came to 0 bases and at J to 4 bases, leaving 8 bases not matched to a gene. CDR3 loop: CASSVGKSGGTTGELFF. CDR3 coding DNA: TGTGCCAGCAGCGTAGGGAAAAGCGGGGGAACCACCGGGGAGCTGTTTTTT.

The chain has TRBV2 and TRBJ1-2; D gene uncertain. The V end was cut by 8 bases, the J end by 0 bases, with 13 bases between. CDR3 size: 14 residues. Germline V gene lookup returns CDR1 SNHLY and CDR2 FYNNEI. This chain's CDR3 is CASGSKLPNYGYTF. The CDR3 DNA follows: TGTGCCAGCGGGAGTAAGTTACCTAACTATGGCTACACCTTC. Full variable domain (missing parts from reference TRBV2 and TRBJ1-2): EPEVTQTPSHQVTQMGQEVILRCVPISNHLYFYWYRQILGQKVEFLVSFYNNEISEKSEIFDDQFSVERPDGSNFTLKIRSTKLEDSAMYFCASGSKLPNYGYTFGSGTRLTVV.

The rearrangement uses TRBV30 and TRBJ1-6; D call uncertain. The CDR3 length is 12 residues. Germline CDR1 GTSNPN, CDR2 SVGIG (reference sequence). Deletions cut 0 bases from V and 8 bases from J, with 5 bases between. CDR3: CAWSVKDSPLHF. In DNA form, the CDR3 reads TGTGCCTGGAGTGTGAAGGATTCACCCCTCCACTTT.

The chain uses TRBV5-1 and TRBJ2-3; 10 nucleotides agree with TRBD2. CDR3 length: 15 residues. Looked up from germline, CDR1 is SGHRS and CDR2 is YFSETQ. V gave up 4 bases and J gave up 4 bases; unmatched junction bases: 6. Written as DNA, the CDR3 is TGCGCCAGCAGCGCCTGGACTAGCGGAGCAGATACGCAGTATTTT. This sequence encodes CASSAWTSGADTQYF.

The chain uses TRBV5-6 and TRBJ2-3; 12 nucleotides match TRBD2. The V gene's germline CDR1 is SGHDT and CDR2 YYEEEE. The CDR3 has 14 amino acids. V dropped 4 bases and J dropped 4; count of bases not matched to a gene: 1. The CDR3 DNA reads TGTGCCAGCAGCCCTAGCGGGGGGGCAGATACGCAGTATTTT. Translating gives CASSPSGGADTQYF.

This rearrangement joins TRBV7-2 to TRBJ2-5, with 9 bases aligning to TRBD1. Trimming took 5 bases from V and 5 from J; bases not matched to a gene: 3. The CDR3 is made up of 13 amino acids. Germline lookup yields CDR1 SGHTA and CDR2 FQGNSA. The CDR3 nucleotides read TGTGCCAGCAGCGCGACAGGGGGTGAGACCCAGTACTTC. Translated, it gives CASSATGGETQYF.

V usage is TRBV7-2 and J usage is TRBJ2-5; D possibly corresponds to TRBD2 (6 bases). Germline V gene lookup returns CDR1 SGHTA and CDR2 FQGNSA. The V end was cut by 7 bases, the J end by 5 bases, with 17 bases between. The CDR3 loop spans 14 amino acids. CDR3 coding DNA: TGTGCCAGCACCCTTTTGCGGGGCTCGGAGACCCAGTACTTC. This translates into CASTLLRGSETQYF.

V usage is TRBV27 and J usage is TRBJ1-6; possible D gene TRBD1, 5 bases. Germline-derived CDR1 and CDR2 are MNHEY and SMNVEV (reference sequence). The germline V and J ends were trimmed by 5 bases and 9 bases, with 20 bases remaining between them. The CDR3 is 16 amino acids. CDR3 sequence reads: CASSPTPSQGFSPLHF. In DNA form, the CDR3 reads TGTGCCAGCAGTCCGACACCATCGCAGGGTTTTTCACCCCTCCACTTT.

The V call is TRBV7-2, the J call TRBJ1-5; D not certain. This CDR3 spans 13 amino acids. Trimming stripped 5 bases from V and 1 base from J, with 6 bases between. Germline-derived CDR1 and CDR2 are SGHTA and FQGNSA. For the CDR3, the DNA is TGTGCCAGCAGCCCGGGAAGCAATCAGCCCCAGCATTTT. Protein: CASSPGSNQPQHF. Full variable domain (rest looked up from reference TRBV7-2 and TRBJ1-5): GAGVSQSPSNKVTEKGKDVELRCDPISGHTALYWYRQSLGQGLEFLIYFQGNSAPDKSGLPSDRFSAERTGGSVSTLTIQRTQQEDSAVYLCASSPGSNQPQHFGDGTRLSIL.

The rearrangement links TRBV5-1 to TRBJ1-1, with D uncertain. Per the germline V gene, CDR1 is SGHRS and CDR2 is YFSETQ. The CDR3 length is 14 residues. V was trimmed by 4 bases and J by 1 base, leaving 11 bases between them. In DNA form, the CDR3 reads TGCGCCAGCAGCGATGTTATTACGAACACTGAAGCTTTCTTT. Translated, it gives CASSDVITNTEAFF.

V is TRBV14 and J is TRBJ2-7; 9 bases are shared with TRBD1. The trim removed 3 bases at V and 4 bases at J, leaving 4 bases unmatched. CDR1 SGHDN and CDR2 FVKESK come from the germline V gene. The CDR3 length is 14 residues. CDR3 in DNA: TGTGCCAGCAGCCAGGGGGACAGGGAATACGAGCAGTACTTC. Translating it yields CASSQGDREYEQYF.

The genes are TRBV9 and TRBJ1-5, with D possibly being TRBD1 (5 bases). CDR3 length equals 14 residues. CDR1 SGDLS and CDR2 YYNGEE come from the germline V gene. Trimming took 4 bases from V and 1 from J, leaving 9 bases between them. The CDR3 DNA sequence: TGTGCCAGCAGCCCTCGACAGAGCAATCAGCCCCAGCATTTT. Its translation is CASSPRQSNQPQHF.

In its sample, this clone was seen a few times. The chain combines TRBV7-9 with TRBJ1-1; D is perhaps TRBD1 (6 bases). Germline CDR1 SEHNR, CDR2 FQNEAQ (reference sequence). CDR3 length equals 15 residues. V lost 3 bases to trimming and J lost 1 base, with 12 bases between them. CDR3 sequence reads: CASSLITGKNTEAFF. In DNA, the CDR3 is TGTGCCAGCAGCTTGATAACAGGGAAGAACACTGAAGCTTTCTTT.

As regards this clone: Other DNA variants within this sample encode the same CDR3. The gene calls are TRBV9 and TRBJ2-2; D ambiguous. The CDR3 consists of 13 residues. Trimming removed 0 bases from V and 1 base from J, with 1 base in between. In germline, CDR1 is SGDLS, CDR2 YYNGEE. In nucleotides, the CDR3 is TGTGCCAGCAGCGTAGGGAACACCGGGGAGCTGTTTTTT. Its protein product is CASSVGNTGELFF. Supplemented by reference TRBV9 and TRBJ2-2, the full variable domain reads DSGVTQTPKHLITATGQRVTLRCSPRSGDLSVYWYQQSLDQGLQFLIQYYNGEERAKGNILERFSAQQFPDLHSELNLSSLELGDSALYFCASSVGNTGELFFGEGSRLTVL.

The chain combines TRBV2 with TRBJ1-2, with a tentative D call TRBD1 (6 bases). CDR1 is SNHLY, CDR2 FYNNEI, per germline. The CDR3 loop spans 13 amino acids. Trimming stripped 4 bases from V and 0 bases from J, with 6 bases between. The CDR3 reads CASSGGPNYGYTF. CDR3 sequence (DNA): TGTGCCAGCAGTGGGGGGCCTAACTATGGCTACACCTTC. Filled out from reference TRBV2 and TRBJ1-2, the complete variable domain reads EPEVTQTPSHQVTQMGQEVILRCVPISNHLYFYWYRQILGQKVEFLVSFYNNEISEKSEIFDDQFSVERPDGSNFTLKIRSTKLEDSAMYFCASSGGPNYGYTFGSGTRLTVV.

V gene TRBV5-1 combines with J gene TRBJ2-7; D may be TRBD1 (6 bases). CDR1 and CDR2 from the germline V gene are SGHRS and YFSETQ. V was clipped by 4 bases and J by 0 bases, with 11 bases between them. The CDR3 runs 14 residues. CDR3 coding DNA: TGCGCCAGCAGCGGACAGCCGATCTCCTACGAGCAGTACTTC. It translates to CASSGQPISYEQYF.

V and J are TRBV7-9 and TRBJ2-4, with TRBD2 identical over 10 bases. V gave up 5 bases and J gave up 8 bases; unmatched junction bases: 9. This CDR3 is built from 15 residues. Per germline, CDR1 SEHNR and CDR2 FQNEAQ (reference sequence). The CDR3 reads CASSQESGGADIQYF. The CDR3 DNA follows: TGTGCCAGCAGCCAAGAAAGCGGGGGGGCGGACATTCAGTACTTC. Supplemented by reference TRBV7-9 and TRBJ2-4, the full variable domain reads DTGVSQNPRHKITKRGQNVTFRCDPISEHNRLYWYRQTLGQGPEFLTYFQNEAQLEKSRLLSDRFSAERPKGSFSTLEIQRTEQGDSAMYLCASSQESGGADIQYFGAGTRLSVL.

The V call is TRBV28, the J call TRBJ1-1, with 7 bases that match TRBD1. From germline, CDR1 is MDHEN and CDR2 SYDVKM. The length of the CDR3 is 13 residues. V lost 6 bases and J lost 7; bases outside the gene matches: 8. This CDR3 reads CASSLGQVDEAFF. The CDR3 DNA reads TGTGCCAGCAGCCTCGGACAGGTGGATGAAGCTTTCTTT.

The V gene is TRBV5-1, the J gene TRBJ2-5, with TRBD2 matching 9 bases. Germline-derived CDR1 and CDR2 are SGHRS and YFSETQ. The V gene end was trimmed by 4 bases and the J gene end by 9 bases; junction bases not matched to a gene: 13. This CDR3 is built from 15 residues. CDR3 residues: CASSQGLAGAWAQYF. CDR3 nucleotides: TGCGCCAGCAGCCAAGGGTTAGCGGGGGCCTGGGCCCAGTACTTC.

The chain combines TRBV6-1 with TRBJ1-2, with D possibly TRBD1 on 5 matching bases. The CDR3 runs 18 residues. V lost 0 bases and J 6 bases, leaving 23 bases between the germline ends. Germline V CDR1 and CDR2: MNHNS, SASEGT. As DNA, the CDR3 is TGTGCCAGCAGTGAAGCCCCCCCAGCCCACAGAAGAGGGGATGGCTACACCTTC. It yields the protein CASSEAPPAHRRGDGYTF.